This note documents a single T cell receptor (beta chain) sequence. This entry is derived from a study of blood T cell repertoires in COVID-19. The germline gives CDR1 SGHTA, CDR2 FQGNSA. V lost 5 bases and J lost 1; bases outside the gene matches: 4. The CDR3 totals 14 residues. Participants, 18 to 89 years old, spanned more than 20 US areas. Cohorts were assigned according to the clinical history that participants reported. Among Cohort 3 donors, those recovered had two negative PCRs, clearance, or symptom resolution. As originally analysed: Estimated nucleated cell counts came from reference gene primer amplification. Assay used: immunoSEQ multiplex PCR; TCRdb lists only in-frame clones, some missing. That table gives V, J and clone size, and the DNA gave D and trimming. The sample lists fewer than 350,000 clones, 75% to 90% occurring once.

The chain links TRBV7-2 to TRBJ1-2; 7 nucleotides match TRBD1. The TCR was taken from a man aged 25 to 45 who had recovered from COVID-19. Sequences were obtained from PBMCs or T cells enriched from blood (not recorded which). The DNA of the CDR3 is TGTGCCAGCAGCCGGGACAGTATTAACTATGGCTACACCTTC. It yields the protein CASSRDSINYGYTF.